A few counts support the clone carrying this T cell receptor (beta chain). Its target is unknown. The length of the CDR3 is 15 residues. CDR1 is MRHNA, CDR2 SNTAGT, per germline. V was clipped by 6 bases and J by 4 bases, with 15 bases between them. This record comes from a study of T-cell reconstitution after alpha-beta-depleted transplantation in children. The library targeted TCRbeta and was prepared with unique molecular identifiers. TCRdb re-analysed the PCR reads in MiXCR, keeping a single row per CDR3 protein. This sample has fewer than 700,000 distinct CDR3 sequences, with roughly 24% found just once. Study results and caveats: Elevated TCRbeta diversity at day 60 was traced, in some patients, to surviving recipient T cells and thymic progenitors. It was reported that alpha-beta T cells came from several hundred expanded graft clones (about two months after transplant). Once a year had passed after transplant, T-cell counts and diversity came mostly from newly produced T cells.

The chain recombines TRBV6-4 with TRBJ1-4; D gene uncertain. The source of this sequence is a boy in the first two years of life who had a stem cell transplant for acute myeloid leukemia, so the T cells may come from the graft donor. The input for sequencing was PBMCs, mostly from graft donor cells, taken 360 days after TCRalphabeta/CD19-depleted stem cell transplant. The CDR3 sequence: CASSSRRTGNEKLFF. The CDR3 region has the DNA TGTGCCAGCAGCTCCAGGCGGACGGGTAATGAAAAACTGTTTTTT.